This T cell receptor (beta chain) came from a study of cytomegalovirus exposure and HLA in healthy donors. Regarding the study as a whole: Certain indistinguishable V segments, among them TRBV6-2 and TRBV6-3, were excluded.

As for this clone: Its cognate antigen is unknown.

PCR used 60 Vbeta primers and 13 Jbeta primers. Assay used: immunoSEQ multiplex PCR; TCRdb lists only in-frame clones, some missing. This sample has about 160,000 clones, with roughly 73% found just once. This CDR3 contains 13 residues. CDR1 and CDR2 from the germline V gene are SGHRS and YFSETQ. V dropped 5 bases and J dropped 5; count of bases not matched to a gene: 3. The V gene is TRBV5-1, the J gene TRBJ1-4, with TRBD1 matching over 7 bases. The material sequenced was PBMCs. The source of this sequence is a woman in her 30s in good health and CMV-seronegative. CDR3 coding DNA: TGCGCCAGCAGATTGACAGGGAATGAAAAACTGTTTTTT. This translates into CASRLTGNEKLFF.